The sample holds a few counts of the clone carrying this TCR beta chain. The antigen is not known. Researchers collected around 11 milliliters of peripheral blood from every single donor. The sample belongs to a study of blood T cells in healthy people across ages. A second about 6 to 12 cycle PCR used barcoded and J-beta primers. MiXCR, run by TCRdb on the 5' RACE reads, gives a single entry per CDR3 protein. The table has 1.5 million to 2 million distinct CDR3 sequences, around 36% seen once; the top ten hold around 11%. V trimming: 4 bases; J trimming: 2 bases; junction bases outside the gene matches: 7. This CDR3 is built from 16 residues. Germline lookup yields CDR1 SGHNT and CDR2 YYREEE (reference sequence). Study findings and constraints: Diversity figures derived from one million T cells were judged to underestimate the true value.

Material: blood. This sequence joins TRBV5-4 and TRBJ2-3; the match to TRBD2 covers 10 bases. The receptor's source is a woman aged 25-40 years in good health. The CDR3 region has the DNA TGTGCCAGCAGCGGAGAGCGGGAGGGCCTCACAGATACGCAGTATTTT. It encodes CASSGEREGLTDTQYF. The complete variable domain, with remaining parts taken from reference TRBV5-4 and TRBJ2-3, reads ETGVTQSPTHLIKTRGQQVTLRCSSQSGHNTVSWYQQALGQGPQFIFQYYREEENGRGNFPPRFSGLQFPNYSSELNVNALELDDSALYLCASSGEREGLTDTQYFGPGTRLTVL.